This is a list of T cell receptor beta chains from one sample in a study of T cells in Graves' hyperthyroidism and ophthalmopathy. TCRdb ran MiXCR on the multiplex PCR reads and lists one entry per CDR3 protein. The data contain about 690,000 distinct CDR3 sequences, approximately 15% of them singletons. Sequenced: blood. These receptors were obtained from a man in his forties or fifties with Graves' hyperthyroidism. Both conserved end residues are part of each CDR3. A D gene is named only where the DNA matches it firmly. Clone size is given for some rows only: seen once, a few or many times, or a class if the clone is expanded.

. | few | TRBJ1-1 | 14 | TRBV7-2 | CASSLGGQRTEAFF | TGTGCCAGCAGCCTAGGGGGGCAACGGACTGAAGCTTTCTTT
TRBD2 | many | TRBJ2-7 | 17 | TRBV28 | CASSLWSPGTSGTEQYF | TGTGCCAGCAGTTTATGGTCCCCCGGGACTAGCGGGACCGAGCAGTACTTC
. | . | TRBJ1-2 | 13 | TRBV10-1 | CARSTGQDYGYTF | TGCGCCAGATCCACGGGCCAGGACTATGGCTACACCTTC
. | many | TRBJ1-2 | 11 | TRBV6-1 | CATRRDYGYTF | TGTGCCACCCGGAGAGACTATGGCTACACCTTC
TRBD2 | . | TRBJ2-3 | 16 | TRBV18 | CASSPIKAGVTDTQYF | TGTGCCAGCTCACCGATAAAAGCGGGAGTAACAGATACGCAGTATTTT
TRBD1 | many | TRBJ2-3 | 15 | TRBV28 | CASSPWGQTTDTQYF | TGTGCCAGCAGTCCCTGGGGACAGACCACAGATACGCAGTATTTT
TRBD1 | few | TRBJ1-2 | 14 | TRBV4-1 | CASSQGTGVYGYTF | TGCGCCAGCAGCCAAGGGACAGGGGTCTATGGCTACACCTTC
. | many | TRBJ1-4 | 15 | TRBV5-1 | CASSFFGEESEKLFF | TGCGCCAGCAGCTTTTTCGGGGAAGAGAGCGAAAAACTGTTTTTT
. | many | TRBJ2-3 | 10 | TRBV11-2 | CASSYVTQYF | TGTGCCAGCAGCTATGTTACGCAGTATTTT
. | . | TRBJ2-1 | 13 | TRBV27 | CASLSNGYNEQFF | TGTGCCAGCCTCTCCAACGGATACAATGAGCAGTTCTTC
. | many | TRBJ1-1 | 17 | TRBV28 | CASIDLMTGPRNTEAFF | TGTGCCAGCATTGACCTGATGACGGGACCCAGGAACACTGAAGCTTTCTTT
TRBD2 | many | TRBJ2-3 | 16 | TRBV7-2 | CASSLGTSPSTDTQYF | TGTGCCAGCAGCTTAGGGACTAGCCCGAGCACAGATACGCAGTATTTT